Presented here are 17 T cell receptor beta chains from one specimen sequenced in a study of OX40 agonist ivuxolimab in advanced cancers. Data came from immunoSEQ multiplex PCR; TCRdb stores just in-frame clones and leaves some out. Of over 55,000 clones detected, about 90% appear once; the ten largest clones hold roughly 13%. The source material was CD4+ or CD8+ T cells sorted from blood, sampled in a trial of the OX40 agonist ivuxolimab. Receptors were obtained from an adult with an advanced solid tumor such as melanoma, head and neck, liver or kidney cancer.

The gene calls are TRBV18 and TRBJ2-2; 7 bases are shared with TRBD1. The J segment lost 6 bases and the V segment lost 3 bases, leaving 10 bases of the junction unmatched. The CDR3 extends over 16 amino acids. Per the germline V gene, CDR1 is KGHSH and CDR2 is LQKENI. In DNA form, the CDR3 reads TGTGCCAGCTCACCTTACAACACAGGGGTGGCCGGGGAGCTGTTTTTT. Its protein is CASSPYNTGVAGELFF.

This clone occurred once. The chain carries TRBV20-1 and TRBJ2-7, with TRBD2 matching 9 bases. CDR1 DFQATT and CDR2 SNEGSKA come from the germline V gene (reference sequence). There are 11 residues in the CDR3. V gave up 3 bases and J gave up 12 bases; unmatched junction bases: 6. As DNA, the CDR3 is TGCAGTGCTAGTTCTAGCGGGAAGATGTACTTC. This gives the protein CSASSSGKMYF.

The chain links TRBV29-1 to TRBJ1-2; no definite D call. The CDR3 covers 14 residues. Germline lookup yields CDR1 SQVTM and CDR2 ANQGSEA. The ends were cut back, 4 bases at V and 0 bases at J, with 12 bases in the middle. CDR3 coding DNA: TGCAGCGTTGTTGTGAACAGACCTAACTATGGCTACACCTTC. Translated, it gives CSVVVNRPNYGYTF.

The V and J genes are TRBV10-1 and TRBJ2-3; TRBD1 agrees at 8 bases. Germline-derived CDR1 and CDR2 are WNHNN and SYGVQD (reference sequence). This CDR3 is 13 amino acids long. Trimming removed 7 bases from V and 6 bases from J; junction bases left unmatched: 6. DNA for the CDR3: TGCGCCAGCACCCCGACAGGGGCCGATACGCAGTATTTT. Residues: CASTPTGADTQYF.

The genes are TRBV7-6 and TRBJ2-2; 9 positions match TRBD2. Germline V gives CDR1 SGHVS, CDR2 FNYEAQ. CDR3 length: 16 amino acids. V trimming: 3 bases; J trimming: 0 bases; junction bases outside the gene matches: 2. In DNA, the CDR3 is TGTGCCAGCAGCTTGCCTAGCGGGACGAACACCGGGGAGCTGTTTTTT. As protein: CASSLPSGTNTGELFF.

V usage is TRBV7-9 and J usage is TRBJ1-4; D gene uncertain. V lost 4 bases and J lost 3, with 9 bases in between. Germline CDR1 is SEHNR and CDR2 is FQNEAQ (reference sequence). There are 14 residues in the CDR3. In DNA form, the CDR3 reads TGTGCCAGCAGCTCCGGGAATGCTAATGAAAAACTGTTTTTT. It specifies CASSSGNANEKLFF.

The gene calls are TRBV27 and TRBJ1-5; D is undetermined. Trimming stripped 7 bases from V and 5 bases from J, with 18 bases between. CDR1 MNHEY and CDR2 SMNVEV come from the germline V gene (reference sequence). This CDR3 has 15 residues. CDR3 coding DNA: TGTGCCAGCACTCCAGAACTAACGGGAGATCAGCCCCAGCATTTT. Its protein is CASTPELTGDQPQHF.

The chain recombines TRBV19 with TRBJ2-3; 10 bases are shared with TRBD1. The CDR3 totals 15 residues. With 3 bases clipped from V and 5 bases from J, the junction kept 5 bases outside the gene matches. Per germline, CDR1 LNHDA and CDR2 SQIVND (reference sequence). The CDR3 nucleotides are TGTGCCAGTAGTATTCGGGACAGGGGTGGAGATACGCAGTATTTT. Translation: CASSIRDRGGDTQYF.

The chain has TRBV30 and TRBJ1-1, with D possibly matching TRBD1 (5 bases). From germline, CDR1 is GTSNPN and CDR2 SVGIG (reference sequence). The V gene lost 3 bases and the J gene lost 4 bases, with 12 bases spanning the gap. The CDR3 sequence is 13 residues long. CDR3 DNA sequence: TGTGCCTGGAGAAGAGGGCAGGGCACTGAAGCTTTCTTT. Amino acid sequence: CAWRRGQGTEAFF.

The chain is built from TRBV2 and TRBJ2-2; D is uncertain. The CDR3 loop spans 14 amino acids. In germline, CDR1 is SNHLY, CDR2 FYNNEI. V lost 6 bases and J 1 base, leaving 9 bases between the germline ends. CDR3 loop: CASRTQQNTGELFF. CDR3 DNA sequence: TGTGCCAGCAGAACACAGCAGAACACCGGGGAGCTGTTTTTT.

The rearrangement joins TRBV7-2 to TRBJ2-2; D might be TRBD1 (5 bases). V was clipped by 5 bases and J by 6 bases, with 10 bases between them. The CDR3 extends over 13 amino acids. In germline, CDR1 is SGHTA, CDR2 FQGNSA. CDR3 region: CASSQSRAGELFF. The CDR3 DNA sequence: TGTGCCAGCAGCCAGAGCAGGGCCGGGGAGCTGTTTTTT.

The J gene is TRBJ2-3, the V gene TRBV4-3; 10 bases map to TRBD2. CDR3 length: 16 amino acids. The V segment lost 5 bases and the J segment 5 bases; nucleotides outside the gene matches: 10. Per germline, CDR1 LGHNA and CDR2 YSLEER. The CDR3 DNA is TGCGCCAGCAGCGGTAGCGGGAGGAGGGGCGGAGATACGCAGTATTTT. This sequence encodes CASSGSGRRGGDTQYF.

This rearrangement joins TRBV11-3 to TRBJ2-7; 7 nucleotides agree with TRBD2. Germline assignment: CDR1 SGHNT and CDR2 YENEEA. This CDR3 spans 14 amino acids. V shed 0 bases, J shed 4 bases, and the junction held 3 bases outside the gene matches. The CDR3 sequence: CASSLEGGPYEQYF. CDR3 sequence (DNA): TGTGCCAGCAGCTTAGAGGGAGGGCCTTACGAGCAGTACTTC.

The CDR3 DNA sequence: TGCGCCAGCAGCCAAGGGGTGACCCAGTACTTC. Protein product: CASSQGVTQYF. This chain connects TRBV4-1 to TRBJ2-5; D call uncertain. Germline V gene sequence: CDR1 MGHRA, CDR2 YSYEKL. The length of the CDR3 is 11 residues. Trimming removed 1 base from V and 7 bases from J, with 4 bases in between.

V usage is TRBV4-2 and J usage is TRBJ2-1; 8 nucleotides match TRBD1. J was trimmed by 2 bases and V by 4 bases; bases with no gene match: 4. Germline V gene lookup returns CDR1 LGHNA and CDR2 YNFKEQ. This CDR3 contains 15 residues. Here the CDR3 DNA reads TGTGCCAGCAGCCTCGGGACAGGTGCCTACAATGAGCAGTTCTTC. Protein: CASSLGTGAYNEQFF.

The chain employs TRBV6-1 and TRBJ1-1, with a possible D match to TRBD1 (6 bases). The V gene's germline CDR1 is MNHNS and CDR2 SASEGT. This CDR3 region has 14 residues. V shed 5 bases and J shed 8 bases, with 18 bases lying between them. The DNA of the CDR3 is TGTGCCAGCAGTTCAGAGGGGGGAGGATTAGAAGCTTTCTTT. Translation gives CASSSEGGGLEAFF.

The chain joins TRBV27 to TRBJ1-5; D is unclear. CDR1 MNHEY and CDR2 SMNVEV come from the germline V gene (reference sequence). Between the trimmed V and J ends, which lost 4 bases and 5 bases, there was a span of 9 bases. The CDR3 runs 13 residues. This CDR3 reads CASSWGRDQPQHF. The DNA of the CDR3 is TGTGCCAGCAGTTGGGGTAGGGATCAGCCCCAGCATTTT.